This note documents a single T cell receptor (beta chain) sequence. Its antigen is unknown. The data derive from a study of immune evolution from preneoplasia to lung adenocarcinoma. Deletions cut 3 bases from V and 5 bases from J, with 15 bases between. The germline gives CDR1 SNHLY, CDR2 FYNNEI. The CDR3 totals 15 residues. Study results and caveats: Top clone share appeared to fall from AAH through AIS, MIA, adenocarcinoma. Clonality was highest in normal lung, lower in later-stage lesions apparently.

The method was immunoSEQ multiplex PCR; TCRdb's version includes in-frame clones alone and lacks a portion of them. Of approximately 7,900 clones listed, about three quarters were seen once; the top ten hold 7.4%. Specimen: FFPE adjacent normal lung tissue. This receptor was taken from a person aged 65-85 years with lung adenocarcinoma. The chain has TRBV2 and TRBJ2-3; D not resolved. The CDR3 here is CASSDLGISGDTQYF. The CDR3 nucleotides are TGTGCCAGCAGTGATCTAGGCATAAGTGGAGATACGCAGTATTTT. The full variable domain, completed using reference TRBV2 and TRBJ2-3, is EPEVTQTPSHQVTQMGQEVILRCVPISNHLYFYWYRQILGQKVEFLVSFYNNEISEKSEIFDDQFSVERPDGSNFTLKIRSTKLEDSAMYFCASSDLGISGDTQYFGPGTRLTVL.